The rows below give T cell receptor beta chains drawn from one sample of a study of blood T cells in healthy people across ages. TCRdb called the 5' RACE reads again in MiXCR, with one record for every CDR3 protein. The table lists 450,000 to 700,000 distinct CDR3 sequences, 27% of them singletons. Input material: blood. Receptors originate from a woman in her 70s in good health. The CDR3 runs from the conserved cysteine through the conserved F or W. D genes are given only for firm matches. Expanded clones get a size class; other rows say once, few or many, or leave the size out.

17 TRBJ1-2 TRBV4-3 NA few TGCGCCAGCAGCCGAGACAGGAGGGGCCTCGAGGACTATGGCTACACCTTC CASSRDRRGLEDYGYTF
13 TRBJ1-1 TRBV7-9 NA few TGTGCCAGCAGCTTAGCGGAGGGGACTGAAGCTTTCTTT CASSLAEGTEAFF
16 TRBJ1-4 TRBV5-1 TRBD1 NA TGCGCCAGCAGCCTAGCCCCGGGACAGCTTAATGAAAAACTGTTTTTT CASSLAPGQLNEKLFF
16 TRBJ2-3 TRBV12-3/TRBV12-4 NA few TGTGCCAGCAGTTCAACCAGGGGGGGAACCACAGATACGCAGTATTTT CASSSTRGGTTDTQYF
15 TRBJ1-3 TRBV28 NA few TGTGCCAGCGTGCCGGGCCAAGCCGGGCGAAACACCATATATTTT CASVPGQAGRNTIYF
16 TRBJ1-1 TRBV1 NA NA TGCACCAGCAGCCAAGGACCCCGGGACAGGAACACTGAAGCTTTCTTT CTSSQGPRDRNTEAFF
16 TRBJ2-1 TRBV6-2/TRBV6-3 NA few TGTGCCAGCGAGGGGGGGACAAGGGGCTTCTACAATGAGCAGTTCTTC CASEGGTRGFYNEQFF
12 TRBJ2-7 TRBV29-1 TRBD1 few TGCAGCGTTTCCGACAGGGACTACGAGCAGTACTTC CSVSDRDYEQYF
11 TRBJ2-3 TRBV20-1 NA NA TGCAGTGCTCGTTACACAGATACGCAGTATTTT CSARYTDTQYF
13 TRBJ1-2 TRBV11-2 NA few TGTGCCAGCAGTACAATGGTGGGGGAGGGCTACACCTTC CASSTMVGEGYTF
11 TRBJ1-2 TRBV15 NA NA TGTGCCACCAGCAGAGGGGAAGGCTACACCTTC CATSRGEGYTF
16 TRBJ1-2 TRBV6-1 TRBD1 NA TGTGCCAGCAGTTTGAAGTCCCCGGGACAGGGGGATGGCTACACCTTC CASSLKSPGQGDGYTF
14 TRBJ2-1 TRBV5-1 NA NA TGCGCCAGCAGCCGCAGGGGCGGGGACAATGAGCAGTTCTTC CASSRRGGDNEQFF
13 TRBJ2-5 TRBV2 NA few TGTGCCAGCAGTGAATGGCGGAGAGAGACCCAGTACTTC CASSEWRRETQYF
17 TRBJ2-2 TRBV15 NA NA TGTGCCACCAGCAGAGACCTCGATCGGGTTAACACCGGGGAGCTGTTTTTT CATSRDLDRVNTGELFF
14 TRBJ1-4 TRBV7-2 NA NA TGTGCCAGCAGCTCCCGACTTGGAAGCGAAAAACTGTTTTTT CASSSRLGSEKLFF
15 TRBJ2-7 TRBV18 TRBD1 NA TGTGCCAGCTCACCAGGGACAGTAGGTGGCTACGAGCAGTACTTC CASSPGTVGGYEQYF
13 TRBJ2-5 TRBV27 NA few TGTGCCAGCAGTTCCGACCGACCGGGGACCCAGTACTTC CASSSDRPGTQYF
17 TRBJ2-1 TRBV7-6 TRBD2 NA TGTGCCAGCAGACCAACTAGCGGGGGGCAAGATTACAATGAGCAGTTCTTC CASRPTSGGQDYNEQFF
17 TRBJ1-2 TRBV9 TRBD1 NA TGTGCCAGCAGCGCAACTTTACCCCGGGACAGCGCGTATGGCTACACCTTC CASSATLPRDSAYGYTF
13 TRBJ1-2 TRBV20-1 TRBD1 few TGCAGTGCCATGGACAGGGGGACCTATGGCTACACCTTC CSAMDRGTYGYTF
15 TRBJ1-5 TRBV6-2/TRBV6-3 NA few TGTGCCAGCAGCACATCAACACTTAGCAATCAGCCCCAGCATTTT CASSTSTLSNQPQHF
13 TRBJ1-1 TRBV6-5 NA NA TGTGCCAGCGGATTAAGAATGGACACTGAAGCTTTCTTT CASGLRMDTEAFF
11 TRBJ1-2 TRBV6-2/TRBV6-3 NA NA TGTGCCAGCAGGGAGAGCTATGGCTACACCTTC CASRESYGYTF
14 TRBJ1-6 TRBV27 NA NA TGTGCCAGCAGTTTTGAGTACCGAGATTCACCCCTCCACTTT CASSFEYRDSPLHF
12 TRBJ1-4 TRBV11-3 NA few TGTGCCAGCAGCTACGGGCCGGCAGGACTGTTTTTT CASSYGPAGLFF
13 TRBJ2-3 TRBV20-1 TRBD2 NA TGCAGCGCGGGGGGGCTAGGCACAGATACGCAGTATTTT CSAGGLGTDTQYF
16 TRBJ2-5 TRBV6-2/TRBV6-3 TRBD2 NA TGTGCCAGCAGTCACCCCGCGGCGGGGGGGAAAGAGACCCAGTACTTC CASSHPAAGGKETQYF
13 TRBJ2-7 TRBV3-1 NA many TGTGCCAGCAGCCAGGTTAGACACTACGAGCAGTACTTC CASSQVRHYEQYF
15 TRBJ2-3 TRBV5-1 TRBD2 NA TGCGCCAGCAGCTTCCCGACTAGCGGGGGGGATACGCAGTATTTT CASSFPTSGGDTQYF
14 TRBJ2-5 TRBV7-9 NA few TGTGCCAGCAGCTTAGTTACGGGTGATGAGACCCAGTACTTC CASSLVTGDETQYF
14 TRBJ2-3 TRBV20-1 NA NA TGCAGTGCTAGGAGAGGGGCCCAAACAGATACGCAGTATTTT CSARRGAQTDTQYF
16 TRBJ1-2 TRBV5-4 TRBD1 NA TGTGCCAGCAGCGGGAGCGCGGGACAGGGGTTAGATGGCTACACCTTC CASSGSAGQGLDGYTF
16 TRBJ2-4 TRBV20-1 TRBD2 NA TGCAGTGCTAGAAGGGAGGGGCCGAGCGCCAAAAACATTCAGTACTTC CSARREGPSAKNIQYF
15 TRBJ2-1 TRBV5-1 TRBD2 NA TGCGCCAGCAGCTTGGTAGCTAGCGGGAGAGATGAGCAGTTCTTC CASSLVASGRDEQFF
12 TRBJ2-5 TRBV29-1 NA few TGCAGCGTTGGACAGATCGGTGGGGAGCAGTACTTC CSVGQIGGEQYF
15 TRBJ2-3 TRBV20-1 NA few TGCAGTGCTAGAGTAGCCAGCAGTGGCGCAGATACGCAGTATTTT CSARVASSGADTQYF
9 TRBJ2-3 TRBV6-6 TRBD2 NA TGTGCCAGTGGGGGGGACCAGTATTTT CASGGDQYF
16 TRBJ2-3 TRBV24-1 TRBD2 once TGTGCCACCAGTGCCGCAGGAGCGGGGTACACGGATACGCAGTATTTT CATSAAGAGYTDTQYF
14 TRBJ1-6 TRBV10-3 NA many TGTGCCATCAGGCCCGGACAGACTAATTCACCCCTCCACTTT CAIRPGQTNSPLHF
16 TRBJ2-5 TRBV29-1 TRBD2 few TGCAGCGTTGAAGGGGTGACTAGCGGGGACCAAGAGACCCAGTACTTC CSVEGVTSGDQETQYF
14 TRBJ2-7 TRBV7-8 NA NA TGTGCCAGCAGCTTCCGCAGGGAGTCCTACGAGCAGTACTTC CASSFRRESYEQYF
12 TRBJ2-5 TRBV4-2 NA many TGTGCCAGCAGCCAAGTGTCAGAGACCCAGTACTTC CASSQVSETQYF
14 TRBJ1-1 TRBV2 NA NA TGTGCCAGCAGTTGGTTACAGGGTGGCACTGAAGCTTTCTTT CASSWLQGGTEAFF
12 TRBJ2-5 TRBV30 TRBD2 NA TGTGCCTTTCAGCGGGGACAAGAGACCCAGTACTTC CAFQRGQETQYF
15 TRBJ2-5 TRBV5-1 NA few TGCGCCAGCAGCCCGGGGGCTAGCGGTCAAGAGACCCAGTACTTC CASSPGASGQETQYF
16 TRBJ2-6 TRBV12-3/TRBV12-4 NA few TGTGCCAGCAGTGGGGGTTTAGGAACTGAGGCCAACGTCCTGACTTTC CASSGGLGTEANVLTF
14 TRBJ1-2 TRBV6-5 NA NA TGTGCCAGCAGTTACTCGGCGGTTAACTATGGCTACACCTTC CASSYSAVNYGYTF
15 TRBJ1-6 TRBV20-1 NA few TGCAGTGCTCCAGACAGGAGCTCCTATAATTCACCCCTCCACTTT CSAPDRSSYNSPLHF
16 TRBJ2-5 TRBV10-3 TRBD2 NA TGTGCCATCAGTGCCGGGACTAGCGCAATACAAGAGACCCAGTACTTC CAISAGTSAIQETQYF
17 TRBJ2-1 TRBV4-3 NA few TGCGCCAGCAGCCAAGATAAGGGGGGGACGATTTACAATGAGCAGTTCTTC CASSQDKGGTIYNEQFF
14 TRBJ1-1 TRBV6-2/TRBV6-3 NA few TGTGCCAGCAGTTACGAATGGGGGCGGACTGAAGCTTTCTTT CASSYEWGRTEAFF
13 TRBJ1-1 TRBV11-3 NA NA TGTGCCAGCAGCTTTTTCCGGGGGACTGAAGCTTTCTTT CASSFFRGTEAFF
14 TRBJ2-7 TRBV6-6 TRBD2 NA TGTGCCAGCAGTTCTGCGGGGGGGCAGGGCGAGCAGTACTTC CASSSAGGQGEQYF
13 TRBJ1-4 TRBV6-1 NA few TGTGCCAGCACGAGACAGGATTATGAAAAACTGTTTTTT CASTRQDYEKLFF
12 TRBJ2-7 TRBV7-2 NA few TGTGCCAGCAGCTTACCTCTTCGGGAGCAGTACTTC CASSLPLREQYF
13 TRBJ1-4 TRBV7-9 TRBD1 NA TGTGCCAGCAGCTTAGCAGACAGGGGAGGACTGTTTTTT CASSLADRGGLFF
20 TRBJ2-5 TRBV11-1 NA NA TGTGCCAGCAGCTTACGAGGGCCCGGTTTGGGACCCCGTAAGAGAGAGACCCAGTACTTC CASSLRGPGLGPRKRETQYF
15 TRBJ2-1 TRBV7-3 TRBD1 NA TGTGCCAGCAGCTTAACAGGGGGCGCGTCTAATGAGCAGTTCTTC CASSLTGGASNEQFF
15 TRBJ2-3 TRBV12-3/TRBV12-4 TRBD1 NA TGTGCCAGCAGGCCCGGGACAGGGGCCTCAGATACGCAGTATTTT CASRPGTGASDTQYF